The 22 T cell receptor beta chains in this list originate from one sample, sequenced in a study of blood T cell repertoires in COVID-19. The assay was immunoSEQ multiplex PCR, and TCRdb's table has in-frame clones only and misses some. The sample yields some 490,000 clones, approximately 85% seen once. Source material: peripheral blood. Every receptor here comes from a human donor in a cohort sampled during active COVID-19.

The DNA for the CDR3 is TGTGCCAGCAGTACCACGCAGGGCTACGAGCAGTACTTC. Amino acids: CASSTTQGYEQYF. The V gene is TRBV6-5, the J gene TRBJ2-7, with D perhaps matching TRBD1 (5 bases). Trimming removed 5 bases at V and 3 bases at J, with 11 bases between. Germline V gives CDR1 MNHEY, CDR2 SVGAGI. The CDR3 consists of 13 residues.

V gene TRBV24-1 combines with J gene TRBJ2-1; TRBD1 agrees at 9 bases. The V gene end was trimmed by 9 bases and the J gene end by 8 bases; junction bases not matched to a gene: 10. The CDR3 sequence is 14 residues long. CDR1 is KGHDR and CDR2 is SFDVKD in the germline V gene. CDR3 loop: CATRGTGTGDEQFF. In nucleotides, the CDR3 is TGTGCCACCCGTGGGACAGGGACAGGCGATGAGCAGTTCTTC.

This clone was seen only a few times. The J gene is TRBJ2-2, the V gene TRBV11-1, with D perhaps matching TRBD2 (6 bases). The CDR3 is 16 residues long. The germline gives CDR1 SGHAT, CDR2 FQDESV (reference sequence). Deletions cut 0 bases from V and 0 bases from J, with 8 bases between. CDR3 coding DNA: TGTGCCAGCAGCTTAGCAGCTAGCGCGAACACCGGGGAGCTGTTTTTT. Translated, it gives CASSLAASANTGELFF.

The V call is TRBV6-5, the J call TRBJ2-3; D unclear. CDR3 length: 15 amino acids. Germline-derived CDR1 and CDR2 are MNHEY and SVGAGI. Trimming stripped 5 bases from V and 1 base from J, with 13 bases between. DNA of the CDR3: TGTGCCAGCAGTAGACTGGCCCTAGGCACAGATACGCAGTATTTT. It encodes CASSRLALGTDTQYF.

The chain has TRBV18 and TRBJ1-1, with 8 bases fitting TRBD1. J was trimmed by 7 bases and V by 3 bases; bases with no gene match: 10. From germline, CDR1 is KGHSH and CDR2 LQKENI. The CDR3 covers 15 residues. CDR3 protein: CASSPRQGQEDEAFF. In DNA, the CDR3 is TGTGCCAGCTCACCCCGACAGGGGCAAGAGGATGAAGCTTTCTTT.

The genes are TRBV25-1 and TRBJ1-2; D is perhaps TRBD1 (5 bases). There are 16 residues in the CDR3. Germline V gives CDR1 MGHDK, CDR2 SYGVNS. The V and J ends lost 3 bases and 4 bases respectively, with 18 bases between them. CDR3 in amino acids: CASSEGLLGLSYGYTF. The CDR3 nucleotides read TGTGCCAGCAGTGAGGGACTGTTAGGACTGAGCTATGGCTACACCTTC.

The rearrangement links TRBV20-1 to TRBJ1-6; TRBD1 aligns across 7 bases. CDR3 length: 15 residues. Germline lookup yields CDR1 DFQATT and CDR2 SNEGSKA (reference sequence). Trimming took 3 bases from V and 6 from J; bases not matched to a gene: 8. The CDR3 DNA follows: TGCAGTGCTAGTAAAGGCCGACAGGGTAATTCACCCCTCCACTTT. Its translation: CSASKGRQGNSPLHF.

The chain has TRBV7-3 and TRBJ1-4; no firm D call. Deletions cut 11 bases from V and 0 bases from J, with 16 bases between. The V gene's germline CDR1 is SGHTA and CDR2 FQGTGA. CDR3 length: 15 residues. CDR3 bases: TGTGCCTCGACACTGGCCCCGGCAACTAATGAAAAACTGTTTTTT. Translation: CASTLAPATNEKLFF.

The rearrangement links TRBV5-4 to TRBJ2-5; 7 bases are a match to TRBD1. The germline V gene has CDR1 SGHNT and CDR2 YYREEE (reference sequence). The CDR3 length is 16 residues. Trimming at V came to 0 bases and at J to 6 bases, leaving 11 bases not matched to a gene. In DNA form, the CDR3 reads TGTGCCAGCAGCTTGGCAGGGAGACAGGGCAACAAGACCCAGTACTTC. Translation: CASSLAGRQGNKTQYF.

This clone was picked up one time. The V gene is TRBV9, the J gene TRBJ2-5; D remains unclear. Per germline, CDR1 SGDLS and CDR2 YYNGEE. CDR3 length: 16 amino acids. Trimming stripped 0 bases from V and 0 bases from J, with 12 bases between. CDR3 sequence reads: CASSVEPGGYQETQYF. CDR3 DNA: TGTGCCAGCAGCGTAGAGCCGGGTGGGTACCAAGAGACCCAGTACTTC. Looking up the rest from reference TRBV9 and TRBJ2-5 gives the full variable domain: DSGVTQTPKHLITATGQRVTLRCSPRSGDLSVYWYQQSLDQGLQFLIQYYNGEERAKGNILERFSAQQFPDLHSELNLSSLELGDSALYFCASSVEPGGYQETQYFGPGTRLLVL.

CDR3 residues: CASMPGQASEQYF. CDR3 nucleotide sequence: TGTGCCAGCATGCCGGGACAGGCCTCCGAGCAGTACTTC. This chain connects TRBV6-5 to TRBJ2-7, with 8 bases aligning to TRBD1. The CDR3 runs to 13 residues. Germline trimming cut 7 bases from V and 6 bases from J; bases unmatched to any gene: 8. CDR1 and CDR2 (germline): MNHEY, SVGAGI.

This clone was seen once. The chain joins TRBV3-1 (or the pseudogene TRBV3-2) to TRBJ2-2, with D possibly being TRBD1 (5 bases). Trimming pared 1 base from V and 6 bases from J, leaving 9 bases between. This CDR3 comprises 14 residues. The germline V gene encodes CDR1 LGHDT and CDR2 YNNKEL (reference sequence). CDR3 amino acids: CASSQADKAGELFF. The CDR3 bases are TGTGCCAGCAGCCAAGCGGACAAGGCCGGGGAGCTGTTTTTT.

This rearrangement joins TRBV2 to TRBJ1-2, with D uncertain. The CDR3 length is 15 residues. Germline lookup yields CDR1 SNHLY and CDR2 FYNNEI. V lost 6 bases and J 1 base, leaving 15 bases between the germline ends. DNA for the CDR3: TGTGCCAGCAGAGAACTCCGGAGGGTTAACTATGGCTACACCTTC. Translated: CASRELRRVNYGYTF.

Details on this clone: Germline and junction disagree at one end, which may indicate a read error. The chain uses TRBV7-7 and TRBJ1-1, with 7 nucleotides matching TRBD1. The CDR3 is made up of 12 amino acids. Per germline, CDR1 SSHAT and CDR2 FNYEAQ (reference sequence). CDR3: CASSSQGPEAFF. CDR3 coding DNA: TGTGCTAGCAGCTCACAGGGGCCTGAAGCTTTCTTT.

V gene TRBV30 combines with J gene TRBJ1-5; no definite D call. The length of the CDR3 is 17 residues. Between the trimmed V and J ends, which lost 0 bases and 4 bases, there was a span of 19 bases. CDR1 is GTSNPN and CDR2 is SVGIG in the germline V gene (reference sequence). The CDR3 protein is CAWSVGVNRQLNQPQHF. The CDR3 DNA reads TGTGCCTGGAGTGTAGGAGTCAATCGGCAGTTAAATCAGCCCCAGCATTTT.

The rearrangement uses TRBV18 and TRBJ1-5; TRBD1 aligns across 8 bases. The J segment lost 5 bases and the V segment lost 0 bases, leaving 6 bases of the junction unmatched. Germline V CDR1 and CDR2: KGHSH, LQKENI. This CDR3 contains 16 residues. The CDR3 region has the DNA TGTGCCAGCTCACCACCGGGGACAGGTCGGGATCAGCCCCAGCATTTT. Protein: CASSPPGTGRDQPQHF. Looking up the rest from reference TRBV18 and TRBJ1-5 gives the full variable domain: NAGVMQNPRHLVRRRGQEARLRCSPMKGHSHVYWYRQLPEEGLKFMVYLQKENIIDESGMPKERFSAEFPKEGPSILRIQQVVRGDSAAYFCASSPPGTGRDQPQHFGDGTRLSIL.

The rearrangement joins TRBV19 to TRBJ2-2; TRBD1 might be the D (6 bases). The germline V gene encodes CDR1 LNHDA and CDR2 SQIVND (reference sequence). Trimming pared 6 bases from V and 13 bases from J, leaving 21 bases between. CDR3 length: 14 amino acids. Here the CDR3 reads CASRVRDIPGGLFF. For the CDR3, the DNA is TGTGCCAGTAGGGTACGGGACATCCCAGGAGGGCTGTTTTTT. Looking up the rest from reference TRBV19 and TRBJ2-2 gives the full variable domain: DGGITQSPKYLFRKEGQNVTLSCEQNLNHDAMYWYRQDPGQGLRLIYYSQIVNDFQKGDIAEGYSVSREKKESFPLTVTSAQKNPTAFYLCASRVRDIPGGLFFGEGSRLTVL.

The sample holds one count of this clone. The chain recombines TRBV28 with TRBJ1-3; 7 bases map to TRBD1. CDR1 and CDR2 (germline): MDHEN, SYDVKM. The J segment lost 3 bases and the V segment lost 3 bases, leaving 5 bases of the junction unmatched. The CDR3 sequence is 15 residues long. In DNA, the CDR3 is TGTGCCAGCAGTTTGCCAGGGGGATATGGAAACACCATATATTTT. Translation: CASSLPGGYGNTIYF. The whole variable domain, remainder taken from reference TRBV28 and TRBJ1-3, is DVKVTQSSRYLVKRTGEKVFLECVQDMDHENMFWYRQDPGLGLRLIYFSYDVKMKEKGDIPEGYSVSREKKERFSLILESASTNQTSMYLCASSLPGGYGNTIYFGEGSWLTVV.

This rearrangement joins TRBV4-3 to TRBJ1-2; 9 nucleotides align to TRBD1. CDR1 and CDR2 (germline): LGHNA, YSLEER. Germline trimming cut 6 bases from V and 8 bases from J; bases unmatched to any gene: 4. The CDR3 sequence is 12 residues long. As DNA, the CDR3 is TGCGCCAGCAGTCCGACAGGGGGAGGCTACACCTTC. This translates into CASSPTGGGYTF.

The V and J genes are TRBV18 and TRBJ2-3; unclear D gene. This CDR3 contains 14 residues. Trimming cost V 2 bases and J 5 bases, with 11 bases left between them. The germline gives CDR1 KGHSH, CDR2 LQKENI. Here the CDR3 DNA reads TGTGCCAGCTCACCAGTTCCGTCGGGAGATACGCAGTATTTT. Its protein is CASSPVPSGDTQYF. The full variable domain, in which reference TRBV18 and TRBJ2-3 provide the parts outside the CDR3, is NAGVMQNPRHLVRRRGQEARLRCSPMKGHSHVYWYRQLPEEGLKFMVYLQKENIIDESGMPKERFSAEFPKEGPSILRIQQVVRGDSAAYFCASSPVPSGDTQYFGPGTRLTVL.

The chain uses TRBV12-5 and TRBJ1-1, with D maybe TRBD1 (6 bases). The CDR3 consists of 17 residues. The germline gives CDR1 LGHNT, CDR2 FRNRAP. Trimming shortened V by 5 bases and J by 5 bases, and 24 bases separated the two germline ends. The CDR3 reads CASGPTRDTTGGTEAFF. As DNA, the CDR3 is TGTGCTAGTGGTCCCACCCGGGACACCACGGGGGGAACTGAAGCTTTCTTT.

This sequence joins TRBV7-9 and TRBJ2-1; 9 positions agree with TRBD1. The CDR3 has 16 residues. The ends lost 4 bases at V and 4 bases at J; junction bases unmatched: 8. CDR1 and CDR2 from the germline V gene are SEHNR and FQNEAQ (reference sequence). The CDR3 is CASSSQGQGLYNEQFF. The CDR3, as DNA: TGTGCCAGCAGCTCCCAGGGACAGGGACTTTACAATGAGCAGTTCTTC.